This TCR beta chain emerged from a study of blood T cell repertoires in COVID-19. Across the whole study: Samples of COVID-19 (acute and convalescent) were obtained from the United States, Italy and Spain.

This clone was seen a single time. Profiled with immunoSEQ multiplex PCR; TCRdb holds only in-frame clones, not every one. This sample carries 45,000 to 60,000 clones, roughly four fifths of them seen once, and the ten largest clones take more than 8%. This CDR3 has 18 amino acids. The chain recombines TRBV21-1 with TRBJ2-6; the D segment call TRBD1 is taken from the table without a DNA check. TRBV21-1 is assigned pseudogene status. The sequencing input was peripheral blood. The source of this sequence is a woman aged 80 or older with acute or convalescent COVID-19. The DNA for the CDR3 is TGTGCCAGTCCCGAACCCGGGACACTATTCTCTGGGGCCAACGTCCTGACTTTC. Its protein product is CASPEPGTLFSGANVLTF.